The 32 T cell receptor beta chains below come from one sample, sequenced in a study of radiotherapy plus CTLA-4 blockade in lung cancer. This table comes from immunoSEQ multiplex PCR, and its TCRdb copy is limited to in-frame clones, with some not included. The repertoire holds over 70,000 clones, with around 85% as singletons. Sequencing used peripheral blood, obtained from a patient treated with radiotherapy plus ipilimumab. The receptors were sampled from a human donor with non-small cell lung cancer who had a partial response to radiotherapy plus ipilimumab.

This sequence joins TRBV28 and TRBJ2-1; D is perhaps TRBD1 (6 bases). This CDR3 is built from 14 residues. Germline assignment: CDR1 MDHEN and CDR2 SYDVKM. V was clipped by 5 bases and J by 12 bases, with 20 bases between them. The CDR3 protein is CASSGPETGLGQFF. DNA of the CDR3: TGTGCCAGCAGTGGACCCGAGACAGGTCTCGGGCAGTTCTTC.

For the CDR3, the DNA is TGTGCCAGCAGCTTGGTGTATTCTGAGTTATGCCGGCGGTACGTC. Residues: CASSLVYSELCRRYV. The chain links TRBV5-6 to TRBJ2-7; D gene unclear. The CDR3 covers 15 residues. CDR1 is SGHDT and CDR2 is YYEEEE in the germline V gene. V lost 0 bases and J lost 12, with 22 bases in between.

The CDR3 DNA follows: TGTGCCAGCAGAATAAAGACCTGGGGACTAGCGGGACCCAAAAACATTCAGTACTTC. It codes for CASRIKTWGLAGPKNIQYF. The chain combines TRBV28 with TRBJ2-4, with TRBD2 matching 13 bases. V shed 6 bases and J 2 bases; nucleotides not matched to a gene: 13. The CDR3 consists of 19 residues. CDR1 is MDHEN and CDR2 is SYDVKM in the germline V gene.

The chain is built from TRBV9 and TRBJ2-1; tentatively, D is TRBD2 (6 bases). In germline, CDR1 is SGDLS, CDR2 YYNGEE. With 3 bases removed from V and 0 bases from J, the gap between germline ends came to 13 bases. This CDR3 spans 16 amino acids. CDR3 region: CASSELATSSYNEQFF. CDR3 in DNA: TGTGCCAGCAGCGAGCTAGCGACCAGCTCCTACAATGAGCAGTTCTTC.

The chain uses TRBV29-1 and TRBJ1-5, with TRBD1 as a possible D gene (5 bases). The CDR3 is 13 residues long. Germline assignment: CDR1 SQVTM and CDR2 ANQGSEA. The germline V and J ends were trimmed by 0 bases and 9 bases, with 12 bases remaining between them. The CDR3 coding sequence is TGCAGCGTTGAAGAGGGGGGGAGGGGGCCCCAGCATTTT. Encoded protein: CSVEEGGRGPQHF.

The chain links TRBV19 to TRBJ1-1, with a possible D match to TRBD1 (5 bases). The CDR3 runs to 12 residues. Trimming stripped 6 bases from V and 4 bases from J, with 9 bases between. The V gene's germline CDR1 is LNHDA and CDR2 SQIVND (reference sequence). DNA for the CDR3: TGTGCCAGTAGATTAGGGGTCACTGAAGCTTTCTTT. This encodes CASRLGVTEAFF.

This chain connects TRBV2 to TRBJ1-6; D not certain. V gave up 7 bases and J gave up 6 bases, with 16 bases separating them. The CDR3 consists of 15 residues. CDR1 and CDR2 from the germline V gene are SNHLY and FYNNEI. CDR3 DNA: TGTGCCAGCATTATCAGCGGGGTACGTAATTCACCCCTCCACTTT. As protein: CASIISGVRNSPLHF.

This clone was counted between two and nine times. The chain couples TRBV18 to TRBJ1-1, with D unresolved. V was shortened by 8 bases and J by 1 base, with 11 bases between the two germline ends. CDR1 and CDR2 from the germline V gene are KGHSH and LQKENI. CDR3 size: 13 residues. CDR3 nucleotides: TGTGCCAGCCGCCCAGGCCCGAACACTGAAGCTTTCTTT. This translates into CASRPGPNTEAFF.

The chain couples TRBV5-1 to TRBJ2-1; 7 bases map to TRBD1. V was pared by 4 bases and J by 3 bases, with 13 bases of the junction left unmatched. The length of the CDR3 is 17 residues. Per the germline V gene, CDR1 is SGHRS and CDR2 is YFSETQ. The CDR3 loop is CASSPAFDREIYNEQFF. Written as DNA, the CDR3 is TGCGCCAGCAGCCCGGCCTTTGACAGGGAAATCTACAATGAGCAGTTCTTC.

The chain links TRBV6-1 to TRBJ2-1; perhaps TRBD2 as D (5 bases). The CDR3 covers 15 residues. Trimming stripped 6 bases from V and 7 bases from J, with 19 bases between. Germline lookup yields CDR1 MNHNS and CDR2 SASEGT. The CDR3 DNA reads as TGTGCCAGCAGGGAGGAGGCCTTAATAGGAAATGAGCAGTTCTTC. This encodes CASREEALIGNEQFF.

This chain joins TRBV2 and TRBJ2-1, with D possibly TRBD1 on 6 matching bases. This CDR3 is 13 amino acids long. V was pared by 5 bases and J by 6 bases, with 11 bases between. Germline lookup yields CDR1 SNHLY and CDR2 FYNNEI. CDR3 coding DNA: TGTGCCAGCAGTTGGACAGCTGGCAATGAGCAGTTCTTC. It specifies CASSWTAGNEQFF.

V usage is TRBV21-1 and J usage is TRBJ2-1; TRBD1 is the table's D call, not checked against the DNA. TRBV21-1 is a listed pseudogene. The CDR3 sequence is 18 residues long. The chain's CDR3 is CASSPPEGVLGPYNEQFF. The CDR3 bases are TGTGCCAGCAGTCCTCCCGAGGGGGTCTTAGGCCCCTACAATGAGCAGTTCTTC.

The rearrangement uses TRBV7-9 and TRBJ1-1; D is unclear. CDR1 is SEHNR, CDR2 FQNEAQ, per germline (reference sequence). The length of the CDR3 is 12 residues. Between the trimmed V and J ends, which lost 5 bases and 1 base, there was a span of 5 bases. Here the CDR3 reads CASSGQNTEAFF. The CDR3, as DNA: TGTGCCAGCAGCGGGCAGAACACTGAAGCTTTCTTT.

The chain has TRBV5-4 and TRBJ2-7, with D possibly matching TRBD2 (6 bases). Germline V gives CDR1 SGHNT, CDR2 YYREEE (reference sequence). The V gene lost 4 bases and the J gene lost 3 bases, with 11 bases spanning the gap. There are 13 residues in the CDR3. The CDR3 is CASSRDSLYEQYF. The CDR3 DNA reads TGTGCCAGCAGCCGGGACTCCCTCTACGAGCAGTACTTC.

The V call is TRBV28, the J call TRBJ2-2; 7 nucleotides align to TRBD1. The CDR3 has 16 amino acids. V lost 5 bases and J lost 4; bases outside the gene matches: 10. The germline V gene encodes CDR1 MDHEN and CDR2 SYDVKM. The DNA of the CDR3 is TGTGCCAGCAGTCGTCGACAGGGAAAGTTCACCGGGGAGCTGTTTTTT. Its translation: CASSRRQGKFTGELFF.

The chain carries TRBV5-1 and TRBJ1-6, with a weak D call TRBD1 (5 bases). The V end was cut by 0 bases, the J end by 4 bases, with 11 bases between. Germline CDR1 and CDR2: SGHRS and YFSETQ. This CDR3 region has 16 residues. CDR3 sequence: CASSLAQGGYNSPLHF. The CDR3 region has the DNA TGCGCCAGCAGCTTGGCCCAGGGTGGTTATAATTCACCCCTCCACTTT.

The genes are TRBV12-1 and TRBJ1-5; the table's D call, TRBD1, was not checked against the DNA. TRBV12-1 is a recognized pseudogene. There are 16 residues in the CDR3. CDR3 DNA: TGTGCCAGCAGACCCCCCGACAGGGGGAGCAATCAGCCCCAGCATTTT. Its protein product is CASRPPDRGSNQPQHF.

This clone was found once. V is TRBV28 and J is TRBJ1-1; 7 bases map to TRBD1. J was trimmed by 11 bases and V by 7 bases; bases with no gene match: 16. This CDR3 has 14 residues. The V gene's germline CDR1 is MDHEN and CDR2 SYDVKM. The CDR3 reads CASIRTTGIRTAFF. As DNA, the CDR3 is TGTGCCAGCATTCGAACGACAGGGATTAGGACGGCTTTCTTT.

The chain carries TRBV30 and TRBJ1-2; 7 bases are shared with TRBD1. The CDR3 is made up of 14 amino acids. J was trimmed by 4 bases and V by 3 bases; bases with no gene match: 8. CDR1 and CDR2 from the germline V gene are GTSNPN and SVGIG (reference sequence). The CDR3 loop is CAWRIGQAAYGYTF. The CDR3 DNA is TGTGCCTGGAGAATTGGACAGGCGGCCTATGGCTACACCTTC.

This chain connects TRBV28 to TRBJ2-3; a possible D gene is TRBD1 (5 bases). CDR1 is MDHEN, CDR2 SYDVKM, per germline. V gave up 8 bases and J gave up 1 base, with 13 bases separating them. This CDR3 has 14 amino acids. CDR3 region: CASQTIGGTDTQYF. The CDR3 DNA reads as TGTGCCAGCCAGACGATAGGGGGCACAGATACGCAGTATTTT.

V and J are TRBV13 and TRBJ2-1; 9 nucleotides align to TRBD2. From germline, CDR1 is PRHDT and CDR2 FYEKMQ (reference sequence). The length of the CDR3 is 15 residues. Trimming took 0 bases from V and 3 from J; bases not matched to a gene: 0. The CDR3 bases are TGTGCCAGCAGCTTAGGGACTAGCGGCTACAATGAGCAGTTCTTC. Encoded protein: CASSLGTSGYNEQFF.

The chain employs TRBV6-5 and TRBJ1-1; D gene uncertain. V was cut by 7 bases and J by 9 bases, with 18 bases left in between. CDR3 length: 13 amino acids. The germline gives CDR1 MNHEY, CDR2 SVGAGI. CDR3 nucleotides: TGTGCCAGCATTGTAGAGTATTTACGTCAAGCTTTCTTT. Protein: CASIVEYLRQAFF.

CDR3 coding DNA: TGTGCCAGCAGTTTTGGAGTAAGGAACACTGAAGCTTTCTTT. It encodes CASSFGVRNTEAFF. The J gene is TRBJ1-1, the V gene TRBV28; unclear D gene. Looked up from germline, CDR1 is MDHEN and CDR2 is SYDVKM. Trimming took off 3 bases at V and 1 base at J, with 9 bases between the two ends. CDR3 length equals 14 residues.

The chain combines TRBV10-1 with TRBJ2-7; TRBD2 might be the D (6 bases). CDR1 is WNHNN, CDR2 SYGVQD, per germline (reference sequence). Trimming removed 2 bases from V and 6 bases from J, with 11 bases in between. The CDR3 totals 13 residues. CDR3 nucleotide sequence: TGCGCCAGCAGTGAGGGTCGGAGGGTCGAGCAGTACTTC. Translation: CASSEGRRVEQYF.

This chain uses TRBV29-1 with TRBJ2-7; 16 nucleotides agree with TRBD2. V dropped 6 bases and J dropped 2; count of bases not matched to a gene: 10. The CDR3 totals 17 residues. The germline V gene has CDR1 SQVTM and CDR2 ANQGSEA. The CDR3 here is CSVAGGLAGGPTYEQYF. For the CDR3, the DNA is TGCAGCGTCGCCGGGGGACTAGCGGGAGGGCCCACCTACGAGCAGTACTTC.

The CDR3 loop reads CSAYYNEQFF. DNA for the CDR3: TGCAGTGCCTACTACAATGAGCAGTTCTTC. V and J are TRBV20-1 and TRBJ2-1; D gene uncertain. The V end was cut by 6 bases, the J end by 3 bases, with 3 bases between. The CDR3 extends over 10 amino acids. CDR1 DFQATT and CDR2 SNEGSKA come from the germline V gene (reference sequence).

This chain joins TRBV7-9 and TRBJ2-5, with D perhaps TRBD2 (5 bases). The CDR3 extends over 15 amino acids. Germline V CDR1 and CDR2: SEHNR, FQNEAQ (reference sequence). The germline V and J ends were trimmed by 1 base and 6 bases, with 15 bases remaining between them. The DNA for the CDR3 is TGTGCCAGCAGCTTAGTAAGGGCTGGGGAGAAGACCCAGTACTTC. Protein sequence: CASSLVRAGEKTQYF.

The chain links TRBV7-8 to TRBJ2-3; 13 positions agree with TRBD2. Trimming at V came to 4 bases and at J to 6 bases, leaving 7 bases not matched to a gene. The V gene's germline CDR1 is SGHVS and CDR2 FQNEAQ. The CDR3 extends over 16 amino acids. CDR3 region: CASSSGLAGAADTQYF. CDR3 in DNA: TGTGCCAGCAGCTCCGGACTAGCGGGGGCGGCCGATACGCAGTATTTT.

CDR3 amino acids: CASSPGTRETQYF. The CDR3 bases are TGTGCCAGCAGCCCCGGGACTCGGGAGACCCAGTACTTC. This sequence joins TRBV7-2 and TRBJ2-5, with a weak D call TRBD2 (6 bases). The ends were cut back, 5 bases at V and 5 bases at J, with 12 bases in the middle. The germline V gene has CDR1 SGHTA and CDR2 FQGNSA. The CDR3 length is 13 residues.

V and J are TRBV6-6 and TRBJ2-7; D is undetermined. There are 12 residues in the CDR3. The V end was cut by 5 bases, the J end by 6 bases, with 11 bases between. CDR1 and CDR2 (germline): MNHNY, SVGAGI (reference sequence). CDR3: CASSNEHLEQYF. The CDR3 DNA sequence: TGTGCCAGCAGTAACGAGCATCTCGAGCAGTACTTC.

J is TRBJ2-1 and V is TRBV27, with TRBD2 as a possible D gene (6 bases). Per germline, CDR1 MNHEY and CDR2 SMNVEV (reference sequence). The V gene lost 3 bases and the J gene lost 5 bases, with 11 bases spanning the gap. The CDR3 contains 14 residues. CDR3 region: CASSLGGAHNEQFF. CDR3 nucleotides: TGTGCCAGCAGTTTGGGGGGAGCCCACAATGAGCAGTTCTTC.

In its sample, this clone was seen a few times. V gene TRBV19 combines with J gene TRBJ2-1; D unresolved. The CDR3 spans 13 residues. The germline CDR1 and CDR2 sequences are LNHDA and SQIVND (reference sequence). Trimming cost V 1 base and J 9 bases, with 10 bases left between them. The CDR3: CASSIALIPEQFF. In nucleotides, the CDR3 is TGTGCCAGTAGTATAGCGCTAATACCTGAGCAGTTCTTC. The complete variable domain, with remaining parts taken from reference TRBV19 and TRBJ2-1, reads DGGITQSPKYLFRKEGQNVTLSCEQNLNHDAMYWYRQDPGQGLRLIYYSQIVNDFQKGDIAEGYSVSREKKESFPLTVTSAQKNPTAFYLCASSIALIPEQFFGPGTRLTVL.